The 8 T cell receptor beta chains presented below share a single source sample, sequenced in a study of blood T cell repertoires in COVID-19. Method: immunoSEQ multiplex PCR; TCRdb's copy keeps in-frame clones and lacks some. The sample consists of about 68,000 clones, about nine tenths of them appearing once. Material for sequencing was peripheral blood. All receptors derive from a man younger than 40 with acute or convalescent COVID-19.

This clone was picked up a small number of times. The chain combines TRBV5-4 with TRBJ2-7, with 9 bases matching TRBD1. This CDR3 spans 15 amino acids. Germline V gene sequence: CDR1 SGHNT, CDR2 YYREEE (reference sequence). V lost 4 bases, J lost 6 bases, and 11 bases stayed unmatched. The CDR3 nucleotides are TGTGCCAGCAGCCACATCGGACAGGGGCTCACCGAGCAGTACTTC. Protein product: CASSHIGQGLTEQYF.

The J gene is TRBJ2-3, the V gene TRBV5-4, with D maybe TRBD2 (6 bases). V was cut by 0 bases and J by 2 bases, with 10 bases left in between. CDR3 size: 15 residues. Per the germline V gene, CDR1 is SGHNT and CDR2 is YYREEE (reference sequence). CDR3 residues: CASSLAVAVTDTQYF. The CDR3, as DNA: TGTGCCAGCAGCTTGGCAGTAGCGGTCACAGATACGCAGTATTTT.

The rearrangement joins TRBV3-1 (or the pseudogene TRBV3-2) to TRBJ1-2; 8 bases agree with TRBD1. Germline V gene data show CDR1 as LGHDT and CDR2 as YNNKEL (reference sequence). The CDR3 contains 15 residues. The V and J ends lost 3 bases and 8 bases, in that order; junction bases with no gene match: 11. DNA for the CDR3: TGTGCCAGCAGCCATGGGGGACTACGACAGGGGGGCTACACCTTC. Protein sequence: CASSHGGLRQGGYTF.

This rearrangement joins TRBV19 to TRBJ1-5, with a tentative D call TRBD1 (6 bases). V dropped 7 bases and J dropped 2 bases, with 24 bases sitting between them. The V gene's germline CDR1 is LNHDA and CDR2 SQIVND (reference sequence). This CDR3 has 18 residues. CDR3 DNA: TGTGCCAGTAAAGCCAGGAGGACAGTCCCTCTCGGCAATCAGCCCCAGCATTTT. The encoded protein is CASKARRTVPLGNQPQHF.

The genes are TRBV19 and TRBJ2-3, with D possibly being TRBD2 (5 bases). Germline CDR1 is LNHDA and CDR2 is SQIVND (reference sequence). CDR3 size: 16 residues. Trimming took off 7 bases at V and 0 bases at J, with 17 bases between the two ends. The CDR3 DNA follows: TGTGCCAGTAAACGGTCTGGCGGGTCTAGCACAGATACGCAGTATTTT. Its protein is CASKRSGGSSTDTQYF.

The DNA of the CDR3 is TGTGCCAGCAGTGAGATTCACCCAGGGCCTAATGAAAAACTGTTTTTT. This sequence encodes CASSEIHPGPNEKLFF. The J gene is TRBJ1-4, the V gene TRBV6-1; tentatively, D is TRBD1 (5 bases). Trimming took off 3 bases at V and 3 bases at J, with 14 bases between the two ends. The CDR3 contains 16 residues. Germline V CDR1 and CDR2: MNHNS, SASEGT.

The chain recombines TRBV19 with TRBJ2-2; 8 bases line up with TRBD2. The ends lost 3 bases at V and 0 bases at J; junction bases unmatched: 6. The CDR3 totals 17 residues. The V gene's germline CDR1 is LNHDA and CDR2 SQIVND (reference sequence). The CDR3 loop reads CASSISLAGTNTGELFF. The CDR3 DNA reads TGTGCCAGTAGTATTAGTCTAGCGGGCACGAACACCGGGGAGCTGTTTTTT. Filled out from reference TRBV19 and TRBJ2-2, the complete variable domain reads DGGITQSPKYLFRKEGQNVTLSCEQNLNHDAMYWYRQDPGQGLRLIYYSQIVNDFQKGDIAEGYSVSREKKESFPLTVTSAQKNPTAFYLCASSISLAGTNTGELFFGEGSRLTVL.

The rearrangement joins TRBV3-1 (or the pseudogene TRBV3-2) to TRBJ1-2; unclear D gene. The V end was cut by 7 bases, the J end by 3 bases, with 6 bases between. The CDR3 consists of 11 residues. In germline, CDR1 is LGHDT, CDR2 YNNKEL (reference sequence). CDR3 sequence (DNA): TGTGCCAGCAACGGTCACTATGGCTACACCTTC. It codes for CASNGHYGYTF.